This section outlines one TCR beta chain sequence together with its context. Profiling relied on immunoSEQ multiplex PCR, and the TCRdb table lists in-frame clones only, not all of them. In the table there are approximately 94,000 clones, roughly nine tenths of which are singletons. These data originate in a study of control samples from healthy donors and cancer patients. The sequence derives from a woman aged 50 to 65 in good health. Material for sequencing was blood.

CDR3 loop: CASSLSGVGGEKLFF. The CDR3 DNA reads TGCGCCAGCAGCCTCTCAGGGGTGGGGGGTGAAAAACTGTTTTTT. The chain is built from TRBV4-3 and TRBJ1-4; a possible D gene is TRBD1 (6 bases). The CDR3 is 15 residues long. Germline V gene data show CDR1 as LGHNA and CDR2 as YSLEER. Trimming left V 4 bases short and J 7 bases short, with 16 bases between.